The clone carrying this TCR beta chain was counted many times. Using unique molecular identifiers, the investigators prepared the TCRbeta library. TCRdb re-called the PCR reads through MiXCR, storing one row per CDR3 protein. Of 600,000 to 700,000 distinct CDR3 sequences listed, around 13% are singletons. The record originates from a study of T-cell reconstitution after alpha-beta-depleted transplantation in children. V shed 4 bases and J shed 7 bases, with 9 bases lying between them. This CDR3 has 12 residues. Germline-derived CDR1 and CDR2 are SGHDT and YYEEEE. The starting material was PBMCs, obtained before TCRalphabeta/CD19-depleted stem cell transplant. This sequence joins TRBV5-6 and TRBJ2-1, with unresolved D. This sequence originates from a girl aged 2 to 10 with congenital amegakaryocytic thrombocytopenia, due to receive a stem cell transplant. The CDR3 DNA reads TGTGCCAGCAGCCCTTTCGGGAATGAGCAGTTCTTC. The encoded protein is CASSPFGNEQFF. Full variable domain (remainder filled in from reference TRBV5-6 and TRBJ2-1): DAGVTQSPTHLIKTRGQQVTLRCSPKSGHDTVSWYQQALGQGPQFIFQYYEEEERQRGNFPDRFSGHQFPNYSSELNVNALLLGDSALYLCASSPFGNEQFFGPGTRLTVL.